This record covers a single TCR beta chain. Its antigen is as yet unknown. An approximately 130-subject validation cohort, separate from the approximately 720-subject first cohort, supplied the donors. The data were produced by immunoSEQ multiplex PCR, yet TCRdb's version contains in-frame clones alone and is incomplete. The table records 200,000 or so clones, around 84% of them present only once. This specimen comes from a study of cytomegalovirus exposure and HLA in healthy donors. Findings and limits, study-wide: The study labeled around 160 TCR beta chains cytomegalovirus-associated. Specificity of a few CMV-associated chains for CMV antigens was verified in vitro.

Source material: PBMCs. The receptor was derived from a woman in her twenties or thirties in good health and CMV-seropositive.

CDR3 sequence (DNA): TGTGCCATCAGTGACAGGGGGCAGTCCTACGAGCAGTACTTC. This encodes CAISDRGQSYEQYF. The rearrangement joins TRBV10-3 to TRBJ2-7, with TRBD1 identical over 8 bases. The trim removed 3 bases at V and 1 base at J, leaving 2 bases unmatched. CDR1 and CDR2 (germline): ENHRY, SYGVKD. The CDR3 extends over 14 amino acids.